The entry below describes one TCR beta chain. Antigen unknown. The data were produced by immunoSEQ multiplex PCR, yet TCRdb's version contains in-frame clones alone and is incomplete. The repertoire holds some 190,000 clones, about nine tenths seen once, with approximately 1.8% in the top ten. This entry comes from a study of T cell responses to AZD1222 COVID-19 vaccine. Trimming took 0 bases from V and 0 from J, leaving 13 bases between them. This CDR3 contains 16 residues. CDR1 is SGHRS and CDR2 is YFSETQ in the germline V gene. Overall study findings and caveats: CD4 TCRs linked to vaccination spanned spike, dominating at 160-218 and 743-854. Most donors were white British and more were female, and clonal diversity was possibly underestimated. A reported finding is that nearly half of spike-specific TCRs target unmutated variant regions.

The gene calls are TRBV5-1 and TRBJ2-7, with D perhaps matching TRBD2 (6 bases). The receptor comes from an adult who received the AZD1222 COVID-19 vaccine. The specimen comprised peripheral blood, sampled 28 days after the second AZD1222 dose. Written as DNA, the CDR3 is TGCGCCAGCAGCTTGGATCCGACGGGAGTCTCCTACGAGCAGTACTTC. Amino acids: CASSLDPTGVSYEQYF. Full variable domain (outside the CDR3, taken from reference TRBV5-1 and TRBJ2-7): KAGVTQTPRYLIKTRGQQVTLSCSPISGHRSVSWYQQTPGQGLQFLFEYFSETQRNKGNFPGRFSGRQFSNSRSEMNVSTLELGDSALYLCASSLDPTGVSYEQYFGPGTRLTVT.